One and the same sample provided the 13 T cell receptor beta chains below, sequenced in a study of cytomegalovirus exposure and HLA in healthy donors. The PCR was carried out with 60 Vbeta primers and 13 Jbeta primers. The data were produced by immunoSEQ multiplex PCR, yet TCRdb's version contains in-frame clones alone and is incomplete. The table records some 120,000 clones, about 70% of them present only once. Source material: PBMCs. All receptors come from a human donor in good health.

This rearrangement joins TRBV27 to TRBJ2-3; D possibly corresponds to TRBD1 (6 bases). Germline loops: CDR1 MNHEY, CDR2 SMNVEV (reference sequence). CDR3 length: 14 residues. Deletions cut 6 bases from V and 4 bases from J, with 14 bases between. CDR3 region: CASSFQGLADTQYF. The DNA for the CDR3 is TGTGCCAGCAGCTTCCAGGGGTTGGCAGATACGCAGTATTTT.

The rearrangement links TRBV7-2 to TRBJ1-2; no definite D call. The CDR3 loop spans 12 amino acids. V dropped 2 bases and J dropped 5 bases, with 6 bases sitting between them. The germline CDR1 and CDR2 sequences are SGHTA and FQGNSA. CDR3 residues: CASSLLGYGYTF. Here the CDR3 DNA reads TGTGCCAGCAGCTTACTCGGGTATGGCTACACCTTC.

The chain employs TRBV4-1 and TRBJ2-3; D not resolved. Trimming cost V 2 bases and J 1 base, with 10 bases left between them. Per the germline V gene, CDR1 is MGHRA and CDR2 is YSYEKL. The CDR3 is 15 amino acids. The CDR3 region has the DNA TGCGCCAGCAGCCAAAGACTCCTCGGCACAGATACGCAGTATTTT. It codes for CASSQRLLGTDTQYF.

In DNA form, the CDR3 reads TGTGCCAGCTCCCCGGGACAGGGAGCAGAGACCCAGTACTTC. This sequence encodes CASSPGQGAETQYF. The chain joins TRBV18 to TRBJ2-5, with TRBD1 matching 9 bases. J gave up 4 bases and V 6 bases, and 6 bases lay outside the gene matches. Germline V gives CDR1 KGHSH, CDR2 LQKENI. The CDR3 runs 14 residues.

The chain uses TRBV5-4 and TRBJ2-3; possible D gene TRBD2, 5 bases. Per germline, CDR1 SGHNT and CDR2 YYREEE (reference sequence). Trimming cost V 4 bases and J 7 bases, with 16 bases left between them. The CDR3 loop spans 14 amino acids. CDR3 loop: CASSEATKRYTQYF. CDR3 coding DNA: TGTGCCAGCAGCGAAGCGACTAAGCGTTATACGCAGTATTTT.

This clone turned up a few times. The V call is TRBV29-1, the J call TRBJ2-7; D ambiguous. Trimming shortened V by 4 bases and J by 2 bases, and 9 bases separated the two germline ends. From germline, CDR1 is SQVTM and CDR2 ANQGSEA. This CDR3 is built from 12 residues. This CDR3 reads CSVAPSPYEQYF. Written as DNA, the CDR3 is TGCAGCGTTGCGCCTAGTCCCTACGAGCAGTACTTC.

This chain connects TRBV6-5 to TRBJ2-7; TRBD1 matches at 7 bases. The CDR3 loop spans 14 amino acids. CDR1 is MNHEY, CDR2 SVGAGI, per germline. With 5 bases clipped from V and 2 bases from J, the junction kept 6 bases outside the gene matches. As DNA, the CDR3 is TGTGCCAGCAGTGGGGACAGCTTAACCTACGAGCAGTACTTC. Its protein is CASSGDSLTYEQYF.

This chain links TRBV7-8 with TRBJ2-5, with 9 bases lining up with TRBD2. CDR3 length: 17 residues. Germline CDR1 reads SGHVS; CDR2 reads FQNEAQ. V lost 1 base, J lost 4 bases, and 10 bases stayed unmatched. The CDR3 region has the DNA TGTGCCAGCAGCTTAGGAGGCGGGGGGGGGAGCGGAGAGACCCAGTACTTC. Translation gives CASSLGGGGGSGETQYF.

This sequence joins TRBV5-6 and TRBJ1-1, with 7 bases matching TRBD1. Looked up from germline, CDR1 is SGHDT and CDR2 is YYEEEE. CDR3 length: 14 residues. V trimming: 4 bases; J trimming: 1 base; junction bases outside the gene matches: 4. As DNA, the CDR3 is TGTGCCAGCAGCGGAACAGGGGAGAACACTGAAGCTTTCTTT. As protein: CASSGTGENTEAFF.

This clone occurred a few times. The chain uses TRBV6-6 and TRBJ2-3; tentatively, D is TRBD1 (5 bases). Germline values: CDR1 MNHNY, CDR2 SVGAGI (reference sequence). Trimming pared 8 bases from V and 2 bases from J, leaving 17 bases between. The CDR3 is 15 residues long. As DNA, the CDR3 is TGTGCCAGCGCCCCAGGGAATCCCCCCACAGATACGCAGTATTTT. Amino acids: CASAPGNPPTDTQYF.

Here the CDR3 DNA reads TGTGCCAGCAGCTTACAGGGGACTCAGCCCCAGCATTTT. Its translation is CASSLQGTQPQHF. J is TRBJ1-5 and V is TRBV7-2, with TRBD1 as a possible D gene (6 bases). Trimming removed 2 bases from V and 6 bases from J, with 8 bases in between. CDR3 length: 13 amino acids. Per germline, CDR1 SGHTA and CDR2 FQGNSA. The whole variable domain, remainder taken from reference TRBV7-2 and TRBJ1-5, is GAGVSQSPSNKVTEKGKDVELRCDPISGHTALYWYRQSLGQGLEFLIYFQGNSAPDKSGLPSDRFSAERTGGSVSTLTIQRTQQEDSAVYLCASSLQGTQPQHFGDGTRLSIL.

V usage is TRBV7-2 and J usage is TRBJ2-5, with 9 bases matching TRBD1. The germline gives CDR1 SGHTA, CDR2 FQGNSA. The CDR3 spans 15 residues. J gave up 5 bases and V 3 bases, and 7 bases lay outside the gene matches. The CDR3 nucleotides are TGTGCCAGCAGCTTGGGGACAGGGTATTGGGAGACCCAGTACTTC. Protein product: CASSLGTGYWETQYF. The entire variable domain, with the rest obtained from reference TRBV7-2 and TRBJ2-5, is as follows: GAGVSQSPSNKVTEKGKDVELRCDPISGHTALYWYRQSLGQGLEFLIYFQGNSAPDKSGLPSDRFSAERTGGSVSTLTIQRTQQEDSAVYLCASSLGTGYWETQYFGPGTRLLVL.

The chain has TRBV28 and TRBJ2-5; 12 bases fit TRBD2. Looked up from germline, CDR1 is MDHEN and CDR2 is SYDVKM. V trimming: 6 bases; J trimming: 4 bases; junction bases outside the gene matches: 9. The CDR3 extends over 16 amino acids. CDR3 in amino acids: CASRRILAGGVETQYF. CDR3 sequence (DNA): TGTGCCAGCAGACGGATACTAGCGGGGGGTGTAGAGACCCAGTACTTC.